Listed below are T cell receptor beta chains from one sample, sequenced in a study of T-cell memory formation after mild COVID-19. Each CDR3 protein gets one entry after TCRdb re-called the 5' RACE reads with MiXCR. This sample carries 400,000 to 500,000 distinct CDR3 sequences, roughly a quarter of them seen once, and the ten largest clones take roughly 8.7%. The sequenced sample was PBMCs or a T cell subset sorted from them (not recorded which). Source of these receptors: an adult woman who had mild COVID-19 (a few samples of this study predate the infection). Cell type and time point are not known. Both conserved end residues are part of each CDR3. Each record gives: CDR3 length, V gene, J gene, CDR3 protein.

15	TRBV6-8	TRBJ2-5	CASSYGAVSQETQYF
12	TRBV6-2/TRBV6-3	TRBJ1-2	CASSPTRRGYTF
12	TRBV12-3/TRBV12-4	TRBJ2-7	CASSVGGVEQYF
15	TRBV15	TRBJ1-5	CATSIEGLLNQPQHF
16	TRBV7-9	TRBJ2-7	CASSADRGQITYEQYF
15	TRBV25-1	TRBJ2-7	CASSASNRGAYEQYF
12	TRBV3-1	TRBJ2-7	CASSAQEGEQYF
15	TRBV18	TRBJ2-1	CASSQIPGQGNEQFF
13	TRBV3-1	TRBJ1-2	CASSPPEGYGYTF
14	TRBV6-5	TRBJ1-5	CASSYGQRGQPQHF
17	TRBV7-8	TRBJ1-1	CASSLPRQGSMNTEAFF
16	TRBV6-6	TRBJ2-3	CASSYSGGGRADTQYF
13	TRBV7-3	TRBJ2-2	CASSRSPGTELFF
19	TRBV4-3	TRBJ1-2	CASSQDIALGYSMNYGYTF
15	TRBV6-6	TRBJ1-1	CAITRGGGVGTEAFF
14	TRBV6-2/TRBV6-3	TRBJ2-7	CASSPGGGVDEQYF
14	TRBV10-3	TRBJ1-2	CAISESRRDGGYTF
12	TRBV7-9	TRBJ2-1	CASSPTGTEQFF
17	TRBV12-3/TRBV12-4	TRBJ1-5	CASSFLSAPVGNQPQHF
13	TRBV20-1	TRBJ1-2	CSALPQGRDGYTF
16	TRBV5-1	TRBJ1-3	CASSWDRTVSGNTIYF
13	TRBV29-1	TRBJ2-7	CSVRRETQREQYF
13	TRBV30	TRBJ2-1	CAWTKRPGSEQFF
14	TRBV18	TRBJ2-7	CASSPTGGAYEQYF
14	TRBV20-1	TRBJ1-1	CSARGGSGNTEAFF
14	TRBV5-1	TRBJ1-2	CASSLNGQGYGYTF
15	TRBV2	TRBJ2-2	CASSRQGLDTGELFF
20	TRBV23-1	TRBJ2-6	CASRPTKGQDYVAGANVLTF
13	TRBV27	TRBJ1-4	CASREGQGEKLFF
15	TRBV24-1	TRBJ2-3	CATSDTGNRPDTQYF
16	TRBV2	TRBJ1-2	CASSLVETGGPYGYTF
15	TRBV14	TRBJ2-3	CASSQGTASTDTQYF
15	TRBV7-2	TRBJ1-3	CASSIGRNSGNTIYF
16	TRBV12-3/TRBV12-4	TRBJ2-3	CASSLLRDRGTDTQYF
15	TRBV5-1	TRBJ2-7	CASSLWRGATYEQYF
11	TRBV20-1	TRBJ2-3	CSASPKDTQYF
16	TRBV12-3/TRBV12-4	TRBJ2-3	CASSLQLAGGTDTQYF
13	TRBV7-9	TRBJ2-3	CASEAGGGDTQYF
14	TRBV5-6	TRBJ2-5	CASSPTRLRETQYF